These 32 T cell receptor beta chains were all obtained from the same sample, sequenced in a study of graft-versus-host responses after intestinal transplantation. The table came from immunoSEQ multiplex PCR; TCRdb's copy has only in-frame clones and leaves some out. The sample records about 93,000 clones, over 85% being singletons. Their antigens are not known. The source material was unstimulated CD8+ T cells sorted from spleen or lymph node cells, sampled before intestinal transplant. The receptor set was obtained from a human donor who received an intestinal transplant.

This sequence joins TRBV9 and TRBJ2-7; TRBD2 matches at 8 bases. The CDR3 covers 14 residues. The V segment lost 4 bases and the J segment 0 bases; nucleotides outside the gene matches: 3. Germline-derived CDR1 and CDR2 are SGDLS and YYNGEE. This chain's CDR3 is CASSRGGSSYEQYF. DNA of the CDR3: TGTGCCAGCAGCCGCGGGGGGAGCTCCTACGAGCAGTACTTC.

The chain links TRBV21-1 to TRBJ1-1. TRBV21-1 is a known pseudogene. The CDR3 is made up of 17 amino acids. CDR3 coding DNA: TGTGCCAGCAGCAACCCCGCGGGCAGGTCCATGAACACTGAAGCTTTCTTT. As protein: CASSNPAGRSMNTEAFF.

With respect to this clone: One end of the junction varies from germline; a read error may be responsible. The gene calls are TRBV27 and TRBJ2-5; TRBD1 aligns across 8 bases. The CDR3 spans 16 residues. In germline, CDR1 is MNHEY, CDR2 SMNVEV (reference sequence). In DNA, the CDR3 is TGTGACAGCAGTTCAGGAGAGACAGGGGCAATTCAGACCCAGTACTTC. Translation: CDSSSGETGAIQTQYF.

This chain uses TRBV19 with TRBJ1-5; D is uncertain. This CDR3 region has 18 residues. V was shortened by 3 bases and J by 0 bases, with 18 bases between the two germline ends. Germline V lookup: CDR1 LNHDA, CDR2 SQIVND (reference sequence). DNA of the CDR3: TGTGCCAGTAGTATGGTAGTGGTCGTCGGGAGTAGCAATCAGCCCCAGCATTTT. It yields the protein CASSMVVVVGSSNQPQHF.

The chain is built from TRBV6-1 and TRBJ1-5, with D possibly being TRBD1 (5 bases). From germline, CDR1 is MNHNS and CDR2 SASEGT. CDR3 length: 16 residues. Between the trimmed V and J ends, which lost 2 bases and 2 bases, there was a span of 13 bases. The CDR3 spells CASSESAGLGNQPQHF. CDR3 sequence (DNA): TGTGCCAGCAGTGAATCAGCAGGGCTGGGCAATCAGCCCCAGCATTTT.

The table lists this clone with a count of one. The J gene is TRBJ1-1, the V gene TRBV30; TRBD1 aligns across 12 bases. Unmatched junction bases numbered 9, after V lost 5 bases and J lost 5 bases. The CDR3 consists of 15 residues. CDR1 is GTSNPN, CDR2 SVGIG, per germline (reference sequence). CDR3 coding DNA: TGTGCCTGGGATCCGGGACAGGGGGCAGGGACTGAAGCTTTCTTT. Translation gives CAWDPGQGAGTEAFF.

The genes are TRBV7-3 and TRBJ1-1; TRBD1 aligns across 8 bases. CDR1 is SGHTA and CDR2 is FQGTGA in the germline V gene. V was pared by 3 bases and J by 6 bases, with 3 bases of the junction left unmatched. The CDR3 consists of 13 residues. CDR3 in DNA: TGTGCCAGCAGCTTGAAGACAGGGGCTGAAGCTTTCTTT. It is translated as CASSLKTGAEAFF.

This clone was recorded only once. V is TRBV29-1 and J is TRBJ1-2; the match to TRBD1 covers 7 bases. The CDR3 covers 13 residues. The V gene's germline CDR1 is SQVTM and CDR2 ANQGSEA. Germline trimming cut 6 bases from V and 4 bases from J; bases unmatched to any gene: 8. The CDR3 loop reads CSVSGTDVYGYTF. In nucleotides, the CDR3 is TGCAGCGTATCCGGGACAGATGTCTATGGCTACACCTTC.

The V call is TRBV19, the J call TRBJ1-2; possible D gene TRBD1, 6 bases. The ends were cut back, 7 bases at V and 0 bases at J, with 15 bases in the middle. The CDR3 spans 15 residues. CDR1 and CDR2 (germline): LNHDA, SQIVND (reference sequence). The CDR3 DNA reads TGTGCCAGTACCCCCGGGACACCCGCTAACTATGGCTACACCTTC. The encoded protein is CASTPGTPANYGYTF.

The genes are TRBV4-1 and TRBJ1-5; 9 bases are shared with TRBD1. Germline V CDR1 and CDR2: MGHRA, YSYEKL. The CDR3 has 15 residues. Trimming at V came to 3 bases and at J to 7 bases, leaving 7 bases not matched to a gene. Here the CDR3 reads CASSQGTGLGQPQHF. CDR3 in DNA: TGCGCCAGCAGCCAGGGGACAGGGCTTGGACAGCCCCAGCATTTT.

The genes are TRBV30 and TRBJ2-3; 7 nucleotides align to TRBD2. The ends lost 5 bases at V and 2 bases at J; junction bases unmatched: 7. The CDR3 runs 14 residues. Germline CDR1 GTSNPN, CDR2 SVGIG (reference sequence). The CDR3 sequence is CAWAGAANTDTQYF. DNA of the CDR3: TGTGCCTGGGCGGGAGCGGCAAACACAGATACGCAGTATTTT.

This clone was recorded once. The chain recombines TRBV7-9 with TRBJ2-1, with 11 bases that match TRBD2. Germline V gives CDR1 SEHNR, CDR2 FQNEAQ (reference sequence). V was clipped by 1 base and J by 10 bases; unmatched bases: 6. The CDR3 spans 15 residues. In DNA, the CDR3 is TGTGCCAGCAGCTTAGGACTAGCGGGACGAGAGGAGCAGTTCTTC. Translated: CASSLGLAGREEQFF.

The chain employs TRBV6-5 and TRBJ1-2; D is unresolved. Germline V gives CDR1 MNHEY, CDR2 SVGAGI. V was shortened by 0 bases and J by 4 bases, with 6 bases between the two germline ends. This CDR3 has 13 residues. The CDR3 is CASSYSWSYGYTF. Written as DNA, the CDR3 is TGTGCCAGCAGTTACTCGTGGAGCTATGGCTACACCTTC.

This clone was detected once. The chain uses TRBV6-1 and TRBJ2-3, with a weak D call TRBD2 (5 bases). Germline V gene lookup returns CDR1 MNHNS and CDR2 SASEGT. The CDR3 is 16 residues long. The V and J ends lost 0 bases and 6 bases respectively, with 16 bases between them. CDR3 in amino acids: CASSEAGRGRVDTQYF. The CDR3 nucleotides are TGTGCCAGCAGTGAAGCAGGACGGGGAAGAGTGGATACGCAGTATTTT.

The chain uses TRBV30 and TRBJ2-3; TRBD2 aligns across 8 bases. The germline gives CDR1 GTSNPN, CDR2 SVGIG (reference sequence). The CDR3 has 14 amino acids. The junction had 9 bases not matched to a gene; V was cut back by 4 bases and J by 6 bases. The DNA of the CDR3 is TGTGCCTGGACGGCGGCGGGAGGAGCGGATACGCAGTATTTT. It is translated as CAWTAAGGADTQYF. The full variable domain, its missing parts supplied by reference TRBV30 and TRBJ2-3, is SQTIHQWPATLVQPVGSPLSLECTVEGTSNPNLYWYRQAAGRGLQLLFYSVGIGQISSEVPQNLSASRPQDRQFILSSKKLLLSDSGFYLCAWTAAGGADTQYFGPGTRLTVL.

The rearrangement links TRBV25-1 to TRBJ2-1; 9 bases are shared with TRBD2. The germline CDR1 and CDR2 sequences are MGHDK and SYGVNS. J lost 8 bases, V lost 1 base, and 9 bases had no gene match. The CDR3 runs 16 residues. The chain's CDR3 is CASSEWAGGLADEQFF. The CDR3 nucleotides are TGTGCCAGCAGTGAATGGGCGGGAGGGTTAGCCGATGAGCAGTTCTTC. The variable domain in full, completed from reference TRBV25-1 and TRBJ2-1, reads EADIYQTPRYLVIGTGKKITLECSQTMGHDKMYWYQQDPGMELHLIHYSYGVNSTEKGDLSSESTVSRIRTEHFPLTLESARPSHTSQYLCASSEWAGGLADEQFFGPGTRLTVL.

The rearrangement uses TRBV2 and TRBJ2-7; D is ambiguous. This CDR3 is built from 10 residues. Trimming left V 4 bases short and J 5 bases short, with 3 bases between. CDR1 and CDR2 from the germline V gene are SNHLY and FYNNEI. CDR3 sequence reads: CASSVNEQYF. The CDR3 nucleotides are TGTGCCAGCAGTGTAAACGAGCAGTACTTC.

The gene calls are TRBV5-4 and TRBJ1-2, with D perhaps matching TRBD1 (5 bases). V was clipped by 4 bases and J by 3 bases, with 22 bases between them. Germline V lookup: CDR1 SGHNT, CDR2 YYREEE (reference sequence). The CDR3 has 17 residues. The CDR3 protein is CASSPRDSSSSDYGYTF. The CDR3 region has the DNA TGTGCCAGCAGCCCCCGGGACTCTTCATCCTCGGACTATGGCTACACCTTC.

The sample holds one count of this clone. The chain couples TRBV6-5 to TRBJ1-1, with D maybe TRBD1 (5 bases). V lost 8 bases to trimming and J lost 1 base, with 11 bases between them. This CDR3 region has 13 residues. Germline V CDR1 and CDR2: MNHEY, SVGAGI. As DNA, the CDR3 is TGTGCCAGCGCAATGGGGGGGAACACTGAAGCTTTCTTT. This translates into CASAMGGNTEAFF.

The chain's CDR3 is CARLAGEDNEQFF. The CDR3 nucleotides are TGTGCCAGGCTAGCGGGAGAAGACAATGAGCAGTTCTTC. This chain joins TRBV2 and TRBJ2-1; TRBD2 matches at 10 bases. CDR3 size: 13 residues. CDR1 is SNHLY, CDR2 FYNNEI, per germline. V was clipped by 9 bases and J by 5 bases; unmatched bases: 4.

V and J are TRBV6-5 and TRBJ2-5, with 10 bases aligning to TRBD2. Unmatched junction bases numbered 5, after V lost 2 bases and J lost 5 bases. CDR3 size: 15 residues. From germline, CDR1 is MNHEY and CDR2 SVGAGI. The CDR3 nucleotides are TGTGCCAGCAGTTACGAAGCGGGAGGGCTGGAGACCCAGTACTTC. Protein product: CASSYEAGGLETQYF.

The rearrangement links TRBV27 to TRBJ2-7; 11 nucleotides match TRBD1. J lost 0 bases, V lost 8 bases, and 0 bases had no gene match. CDR3 size: 13 residues. CDR1 is MNHEY, CDR2 SMNVEV, per germline (reference sequence). This CDR3 reads CASGQGASYEQYF. The DNA of the CDR3 is TGTGCCAGCGGACAGGGGGCCTCCTACGAGCAGTACTTC.

The V gene is TRBV7-6, the J gene TRBJ1-1; perhaps TRBD1 as D (5 bases). Germline V gives CDR1 SGHVS, CDR2 FNYEAQ. This CDR3 spans 12 amino acids. V was cut by 8 bases and J by 5 bases, with 12 bases left in between. The CDR3 DNA reads as TGTGCCAGCGGAGGGGTAGGGACTGAAGCTTTCTTT. It codes for CASGGVGTEAFF.

The chain joins TRBV29-1 to TRBJ2-2; TRBD1 might be the D (6 bases). CDR1 is SQVTM and CDR2 is ANQGSEA in the germline V gene. V lost 6 bases and J 1 base, leaving 9 bases between the germline ends. This CDR3 is built from 13 residues. In nucleotides, the CDR3 is TGCAGCGTCCAAGGGGGGAACACCGGGGAGCTGTTTTTT. It translates to CSVQGGNTGELFF.

V and J are TRBV28 and TRBJ2-3, with 15 positions matching TRBD2. V was pared by 4 bases and J by 1 base, with 9 bases of the junction left unmatched. The CDR3 spans 19 residues. Germline V CDR1 and CDR2: MDHEN, SYDVKM. CDR3 sequence reads: CASSSGRTSGRAGTDTQYF. In DNA, the CDR3 is TGTGCCAGCAGTTCCGGCCGGACTAGCGGGAGGGCCGGCACAGATACGCAGTATTTT.

The chain links TRBV27 to TRBJ2-1, with 7 bases fitting TRBD2. The CDR3 loop spans 15 amino acids. Germline V gene data show CDR1 as MNHEY and CDR2 as SMNVEV (reference sequence). Trimming removed 2 bases from V and 10 bases from J; junction bases left unmatched: 11. As DNA, the CDR3 is TGTGCCAGCAGTTTAGTTGGCGGGAGATTAGGCGAGCAGTTCTTC. Protein product: CASSLVGGRLGEQFF.

The V call is TRBV5-6, the J call TRBJ2-1; D possibly corresponds to TRBD2 (5 bases). Per germline, CDR1 SGHDT and CDR2 YYEEEE. The CDR3 runs to 14 residues. V was pared by 8 bases and J by 6 bases, with 18 bases between. CDR3 protein: CASNPMDWTNEQFF. CDR3 nucleotides: TGTGCCAGTAACCCGATGGACTGGACCAATGAGCAGTTCTTC.

The chain is built from TRBV5-3 and TRBJ1-1; 7 nucleotides align to TRBD1. TRBV5-3 is designated an ORF whose function remains uncertain. The V gene end was trimmed by 4 bases and the J gene end by 9 bases; junction bases not matched to a gene: 9. The CDR3 spans 13 residues. As DNA, the CDR3 is TGTGCCAGAAGCCCAAACAGGGGAATGAAAGCTTTCTTT. This encodes CARSPNRGMKAFF.

J is TRBJ2-7 and V is TRBV29-1; TRBD2 matches at 10 bases. After removal of 1 base from V and 6 bases from J, the junction contained 6 bases not matched to a gene. The CDR3 sequence is 14 residues long. From germline, CDR1 is SQVTM and CDR2 ANQGSEA. The CDR3 DNA is TGCAGCGTTGAAGTCGCGACTAGCGGGCTCGAGCAGTACTTC. Translation: CSVEVATSGLEQYF.

The chain has TRBV5-6 and TRBJ1-1, with no clear D. This CDR3 is built from 13 residues. Per germline, CDR1 SGHDT and CDR2 YYEEEE. Between the trimmed V and J ends, which lost 1 base and 4 bases, there was a span of 8 bases. The CDR3 sequence is CASSLLRSTEAFF. The CDR3 DNA reads TGTGCCAGCAGCTTGCTTCGGAGCACTGAAGCTTTCTTT.

This rearrangement joins TRBV25-1 to TRBJ1-6; TRBD1 matches 8 bases. The germline CDR1 and CDR2 sequences are MGHDK and SYGVNS. CDR3 length: 16 residues. The V gene end was trimmed by 4 bases and the J gene end by 6 bases; junction bases not matched to a gene: 8. CDR3 nucleotide sequence: TGTGCCAGCAGTGCCGAGGGGCAGGGGGCTAATTCACCCCTCCACTTT. Amino acid sequence: CASSAEGQGANSPLHF.

V gene TRBV6-5 combines with J gene TRBJ2-7; tentatively, D is TRBD1 (6 bases). The CDR3 is 13 amino acids. The germline V and J ends were trimmed by 6 bases and 0 bases, with 9 bases remaining between them. From germline, CDR1 is MNHEY and CDR2 SVGAGI. In DNA, the CDR3 is TGTGCCAGCAGGACGGGACACTCCTACGAGCAGTACTTC. It encodes CASRTGHSYEQYF.